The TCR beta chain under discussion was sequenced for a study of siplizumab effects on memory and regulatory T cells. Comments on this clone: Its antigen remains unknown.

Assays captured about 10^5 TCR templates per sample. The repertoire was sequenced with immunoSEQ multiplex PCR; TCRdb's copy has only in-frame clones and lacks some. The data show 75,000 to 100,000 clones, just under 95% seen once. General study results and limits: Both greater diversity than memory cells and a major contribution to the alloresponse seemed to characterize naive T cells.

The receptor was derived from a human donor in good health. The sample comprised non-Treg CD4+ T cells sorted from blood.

The CDR3 loop reads CASGLVLLGSDRNEQFF. The CDR3 region has the DNA TGTGCTAGTGGTTTGGTACTTTTGGGGTCAGATCGAAATGAGCAGTTCTTC. The chain uses TRBV12-5 and TRBJ2-1; D call uncertain. Between the trimmed V and J ends, which lost 0 bases and 7 bases, there was a span of 19 bases. This CDR3 is 17 amino acids long. Per the germline V gene, CDR1 is LGHNT and CDR2 is FRNRAP.